A single sample gave rise to the 5 T cell receptor beta chains below, sequenced in a study of siplizumab effects on memory and regulatory T cells. The method was immunoSEQ multiplex PCR; TCRdb's version includes in-frame clones alone and lacks a portion of them. This sample has around 65,000 clones, with 79% found just once. Specimen: memory CD4+ T cells sorted from blood. The receptors here all came from a human donor in good health.

On this clone: A junction boundary mismatches the germline segment, possibly from a read error. V gene TRBV7-9 combines with J gene TRBJ2-3, with 9 bases fitting TRBD2. The V gene's germline CDR1 is SEHNR and CDR2 FQNEAQ (reference sequence). The CDR3 extends over 18 amino acids. For the CDR3, the DNA is TGTGCCAGCAGTTTAGGTAGCGGGGGTACCCTCGCTACAGATACGCAGTATTTT. It yields the protein CASSLGSGGTLATDTQYF.

This chain uses TRBV5-4 with TRBJ1-5, with TRBD1 matching over 10 bases. The CDR3 totals 15 residues. Germline V gene sequence: CDR1 SGHNT, CDR2 YYREEE (reference sequence). Losses at the gene ends were 0 bases for V and 6 bases for J; bases not matched to a gene: 3. CDR3 amino acids: CASSLGGTGAQPQHF. The CDR3 DNA reads as TGTGCCAGCAGCTTGGGAGGGACAGGGGCTCAGCCCCAGCATTTT.

This chain links TRBV11-2 with TRBJ2-7, with D uncertain. Trimming cost V 3 bases and J 6 bases, with 15 bases left between them. CDR3 length: 14 amino acids. CDR1 is SGHAT and CDR2 is FQNNGV in the germline V gene. CDR3 sequence: CASSLLSAGLEQYF. In DNA, the CDR3 is TGTGCCAGCAGCTTGCTTTCGGCCGGGCTCGAGCAGTACTTC.

This chain joins TRBV6-4 and TRBJ2-7, with unresolved D. Trimming stripped 4 bases from V and 5 bases from J, with 12 bases between. The CDR3 length is 13 residues. Germline-derived CDR1 and CDR2 are MRHNA and SNTAGT. The CDR3 bases are TGTGCCAGCAGTGGGGTACTGGGTGACGAGCAGTACTTC. Residues: CASSGVLGDEQYF.

The CDR3 is CASSGGSSGETQYF. The CDR3 bases are TGTGCCAGCTCCGGAGGGTCTTCAGGAGAGACCCAGTACTTC. The rearrangement uses TRBV18 and TRBJ2-5; tentatively, D is TRBD2 (6 bases). CDR3 size: 14 residues. The V end lost 6 bases, the J end lost 4 bases, and 15 bases lay between the germline ends. The V gene's germline CDR1 is KGHSH and CDR2 LQKENI.